What follows are 5 T cell receptor beta chains derived from one specimen sequenced in a study of cytomegalovirus exposure and HLA in healthy donors. It was with 60 Vbeta and 13 Jbeta primers that the PCR ran. Method: immunoSEQ multiplex PCR; TCRdb's copy keeps in-frame clones and lacks some. The data show about 130,000 clones, approximately 79% seen once. The sequenced sample was PBMCs. These TCRs come from a man between 18 and 29 years old in good health and CMV-seropositive.

The chain joins TRBV28 to TRBJ2-2, with a tentative D call TRBD1 (5 bases). The CDR3 totals 14 residues. V shed 5 bases and J shed 2 bases, with 9 bases lying between them. CDR1 and CDR2 from the germline V gene are MDHEN and SYDVKM. The CDR3: CASSKQVNTGELFF. The CDR3 DNA is TGTGCCAGCAGTAAACAGGTTAACACCGGGGAGCTGTTTTTT.

The chain recombines TRBV14 with TRBJ2-3; D is unresolved. This CDR3 is 11 amino acids long. Trimming pared 1 base from V and 10 bases from J, leaving 6 bases between. In germline, CDR1 is SGHDN, CDR2 FVKESK. The CDR3 spells CASSQGASQYF. DNA of the CDR3: TGTGCCAGCAGCCAAGGGGCCTCGCAGTATTTT.

The chain recombines TRBV30 with TRBJ2-7; 10 positions agree with TRBD1. Per germline, CDR1 GTSNPN and CDR2 SVGIG (reference sequence). V was pared by 3 bases and J by 3 bases, with 8 bases of the junction left unmatched. The CDR3 contains 15 residues. This CDR3 reads CAWRDRDRGIYEQYF. DNA for the CDR3: TGTGCCTGGAGGGACCGGGACAGGGGTATCTACGAGCAGTACTTC.

J is TRBJ2-7 and V is TRBV18; TRBD1 is a possible D gene (5 bases). The CDR3 length is 15 residues. Trimming stripped 1 base from V and 3 bases from J, with 13 bases between. Germline V gene data show CDR1 as KGHSH and CDR2 as LQKENI. CDR3 DNA sequence: TGTGCCAGCTCACCACAACGTCCCCAGGGCTACGAGCAGTACTTC. Its translation: CASSPQRPQGYEQYF.

The V and J genes are TRBV6-5 and TRBJ2-7; TRBD1 matches at 9 bases. The CDR3 length is 15 residues. V trimming: 6 bases; J trimming: 2 bases; junction bases outside the gene matches: 8. Germline V lookup: CDR1 MNHEY, CDR2 SVGAGI. The CDR3 region has the DNA TGTGCCAGCAGCGAGCAGGGACAGGGAGCCTACGAGCAGTACTTC. Its translation is CASSEQGQGAYEQYF.